These 10 T cell receptor beta chains were sequenced from one sample in a study of T cell repertoires in cytomegalovirus infection. No antigen is known for these receptors. MiXCR, applied by TCRdb to the reads, yields one record per CDR3 protein. The data contain about 58,000 distinct CDR3 sequences, roughly 20% of them singletons. Sequencing was performed on CD8+ T cells from cultured PBMCs, taken from culture after CMV antigen stimulation. All receptors come from a human donor in good health (CMV status not recorded). Some clones in this sample may be carry-over from other donors' samples.

This chain links TRBV7-2 with TRBJ2-5; TRBD2 aligns across 9 bases. This CDR3 region has 14 residues. Germline-derived CDR1 and CDR2 are SGHTA and FQGNSA. V dropped 4 bases and J dropped 6; count of bases not matched to a gene: 6. The CDR3 region has the DNA TGTGCCAGCAGCTCGGGACTAGCTTTAAAGACCCAGTACTTC. Translating gives CASSSGLALKTQYF.

The gene calls are TRBV7-2 and TRBJ1-1; D call uncertain. Trimming left V 2 bases short and J 1 base short, with 5 bases between. Germline V CDR1 and CDR2: SGHTA, FQGNSA. The CDR3 sequence is 13 residues long. CDR3: CASSLLQNTEAFF. The DNA of the CDR3 is TGTGCCAGCAGCTTACTGCAGAACACTGAAGCTTTCTTT.

The chain has TRBV7-2 and TRBJ2-7, with TRBD1 matching 8 bases. The CDR3 runs 15 residues. The germline V gene encodes CDR1 SGHTA and CDR2 FQGNSA. The V segment lost 1 base and the J segment 0 bases; nucleotides outside the gene matches: 2. The CDR3, as DNA: TGTGCCAGCAGCTTAGACAGGGGGGACTCCTACGAGCAGTACTTC. Amino acid sequence: CASSLDRGDSYEQYF. The full variable domain, with the rest looked up from reference TRBV7-2 and TRBJ2-7, is GAGVSQSPSNKVTEKGKDVELRCDPISGHTALYWYRQSLGQGLEFLIYFQGNSAPDKSGLPSDRFSAERTGGSVSTLTIQRTQQEDSAVYLCASSLDRGDSYEQYFGPGTRLTVT.

This chain uses TRBV7-9 with TRBJ1-5, with 7 bases fitting TRBD1. The V gene's germline CDR1 is SEHNR and CDR2 FQNEAQ (reference sequence). V shed 6 bases and J 0 bases; nucleotides not matched to a gene: 5. The CDR3 consists of 15 residues. CDR3 DNA sequence: TGTGCCAGCAGGGGACAGAAACGTAGCAATCAGCCCCAGCATTTT. Encoded protein: CASRGQKRSNQPQHF.

J is TRBJ1-1 and V is TRBV4-1; D is perhaps TRBD1 (5 bases). Germline V gives CDR1 MGHRA, CDR2 YSYEKL. V shed 6 bases and J shed 6 bases, with 17 bases lying between them. CDR3 length: 14 residues. CDR3 sequence: CASRPTTGLSEAFF. The CDR3 DNA reads TGCGCCAGCAGACCTACTACAGGCTTATCTGAAGCTTTCTTT.

This clonotype was seen more than once but under ten times. The chain links TRBV19 to TRBJ2-7; D assignment may be TRBD1 or TRBD2 (5 bases each). Germline assignment: CDR1 LNHDA and CDR2 SQIVND (reference sequence). The V end was cut by 3 bases, the J end by 2 bases, with 14 bases between. CDR3 length: 15 residues. The CDR3 loop is CASSMGRGATYEQYF. The CDR3 DNA is TGTGCCAGTAGTATGGGGCGAGGGGCCACCTACGAGCAGTACTTC.

There are a few counts of this clonotype. The gene calls are TRBV6-1 and TRBJ2-1; D uncertain. The germline V gene has CDR1 MNHNS and CDR2 SASEGT. Trimming took off 7 bases at V and 0 bases at J, with 16 bases between the two ends. The CDR3 extends over 16 amino acids. This CDR3 reads CASTLYSQSSYNEQFF. DNA of the CDR3: TGTGCCAGCACCCTTTACAGCCAGAGCTCCTACAATGAGCAGTTCTTC.

The rearrangement links TRBV9 to TRBJ2-1, with a possible D match to TRBD2 (5 bases). Trimming removed 0 bases at V and 5 bases at J, with 12 bases between. Germline loops: CDR1 SGDLS, CDR2 YYNGEE. The CDR3 has 15 amino acids. The CDR3 sequence: CASSVGAGKDNEQFF. CDR3 sequence (DNA): TGTGCCAGCAGCGTAGGTGCGGGTAAAGACAATGAGCAGTTCTTC.

The chain uses TRBV2 and TRBJ2-2, with D unresolved. Germline V gives CDR1 SNHLY, CDR2 FYNNEI. V was shortened by 7 bases and J by 5 bases, with 8 bases between the two germline ends. This CDR3 contains 12 residues. CDR3 amino acids: CASTWSTGELFF. CDR3 in DNA: TGTGCCAGCACCTGGAGTACCGGGGAGCTGTTTTTT.

This rearrangement joins TRBV4-3 to TRBJ1-2; D may be TRBD1 (6 bases). The CDR3 totals 16 residues. Trimming took 0 bases from V and 4 from J, leaving 15 bases between them. The germline CDR1 and CDR2 sequences are LGHNA and YSLEER. CDR3 protein: CASSQDWAGGGYGYTF. CDR3 nucleotides: TGCGCCAGCAGCCAAGATTGGGCGGGGGGCGGCTATGGCTACACCTTC.